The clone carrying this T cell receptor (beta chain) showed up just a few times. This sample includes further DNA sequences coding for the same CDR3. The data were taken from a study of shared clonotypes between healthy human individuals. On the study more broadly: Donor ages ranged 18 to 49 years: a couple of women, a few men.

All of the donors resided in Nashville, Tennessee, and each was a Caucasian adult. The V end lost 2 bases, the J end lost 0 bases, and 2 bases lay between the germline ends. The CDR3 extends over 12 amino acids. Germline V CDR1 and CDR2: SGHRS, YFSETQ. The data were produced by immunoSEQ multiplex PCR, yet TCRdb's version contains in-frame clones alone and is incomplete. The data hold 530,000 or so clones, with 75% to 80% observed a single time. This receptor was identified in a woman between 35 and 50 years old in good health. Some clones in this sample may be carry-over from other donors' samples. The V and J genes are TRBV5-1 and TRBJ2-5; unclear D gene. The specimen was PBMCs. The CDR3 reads CASSFDQETQYF. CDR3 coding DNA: TGCGCCAGCAGCTTTGACCAAGAGACCCAGTACTTC.